These T cell receptor beta chains were read from a single sample in a study of cytomegalovirus exposure and HLA in healthy donors. Sequenced by immunoSEQ multiplex PCR; TCRdb stores in-frame clones only, minus some. The profile shows over 110,000 clones, 80% of them singletons. The sample was PBMCs. Source of these receptors: a man aged 40-49 years in good health and CMV-seronegative. Both conserved end residues are part of each CDR3. The order of the fields is J gene, clone size, D gene, V gene, CDR3 protein, CDR3 DNA. The D gene is left open where the match is weak. Size values are once, few and many counts, or a class for expanded clones, and some rows have none.

j_gene: TRBJ1-1
abundance: NA
d_gene: TRBD1
v_gene: TRBV5-1
CDR3aa: CASSLLEQRGGTTEAFF
CDR3nt: TGCGCCAGCAGCTTGCTCGAGCAAAGAGGGGGCACCACTGAAGCTTTCTTT

j_gene: TRBJ1-5
abundance: NA
d_gene: NA
v_gene: TRBV7-9
CDR3aa: CASSPPDSNQPQHF
CDR3nt: TGTGCCAGCAGCCCTCCTGACAGTAATCAGCCCCAGCATTTT

j_gene: TRBJ1-2
abundance: NA
d_gene: TRBD1
v_gene: TRBV29-1
CDR3aa: CSVEDRTGGLYGYTF
CDR3nt: TGCAGCGTTGAAGATCGGACAGGAGGATTATATGGCTACACCTTC

j_gene: TRBJ1-4
abundance: NA
d_gene: NA
v_gene: TRBV7-8
CDR3aa: CASSFSSGAAEKLFF
CDR3nt: TGTGCCAGCAGCTTTAGTTCAGGGGCGGCGGAAAAACTGTTTTTT

j_gene: TRBJ2-1
abundance: NA
d_gene: NA
v_gene: TRBV6-4
CDR3aa: CASSDGLRDEQFF
CDR3nt: TGTGCCAGCAGTGACGGACTACGGGATGAGCAGTTCTTC

j_gene: TRBJ1-4
abundance: NA
d_gene: TRBD1
v_gene: TRBV9
CDR3aa: CASSSGTGSEKLFF
CDR3nt: TGTGCCAGCAGTTCCGGGACAGGGAGTGAAAAACTGTTTTTT

j_gene: TRBJ2-1
abundance: few
d_gene: TRBD2
v_gene: TRBV5-6
CDR3aa: CASSLMLAGGHEQFF
CDR3nt: TGTGCCAGCAGCTTAATGCTAGCGGGGGGGCATGAGCAGTTCTTC

j_gene: TRBJ2-3
abundance: NA
d_gene: NA
v_gene: TRBV11-2
CDR3aa: CASSLSLSDTQYF
CDR3nt: TGTGCCAGCAGCTTAAGCCTATCCGATACGCAGTATTTT

j_gene: TRBJ1-1
abundance: few
d_gene: NA
v_gene: TRBV10-3
CDR3aa: CAISDRENTEAFF
CDR3nt: TGTGCCATCAGTGACCGGGAGAACACTGAAGCTTTCTTT

j_gene: TRBJ2-3
abundance: NA
d_gene: TRBD2
v_gene: TRBV7-9
CDR3aa: CASSPHGLAGGTDTQYF
CDR3nt: TGTGCCAGCAGCCCCCATGGACTAGCGGGGGGGACAGATACGCAGTATTTT

j_gene: TRBJ1-1
abundance: few
d_gene: TRBD1
v_gene: TRBV27
CDR3aa: CASTSLTGGEAFF
CDR3nt: TGTGCCAGCACCTCGTTGACAGGGGGGGAAGCTTTCTTT

j_gene: TRBJ1-1
abundance: NA
d_gene: TRBD1
v_gene: TRBV4-1
CDR3aa: CASSHLGQGSHNTEAFF
CDR3nt: TGCGCCAGCAGCCATCTTGGACAGGGGTCACACAACACTGAAGCTTTCTTT

j_gene: TRBJ1-2
abundance: NA
d_gene: TRBD1
v_gene: TRBV25-1
CDR3aa: CASSDTTGNYGYTF
CDR3nt: TGTGCCAGCAGTGATACGACAGGGAACTATGGCTACACCTTC

j_gene: TRBJ2-7
abundance: NA
d_gene: TRBD1
v_gene: TRBV10-2
CDR3aa: CASSDRRQGISYEQYF
CDR3nt: TGCGCCAGCAGTGACCGGAGACAGGGGATCTCCTACGAGCAGTACTTC